This TCR beta chain originates from a study of CD8+CD57+ T cells in acquired aplastic anemia. Study background: Sorted CD4+ and CD8+ cells yielded about 3.1 ug of DNA on average.

The germline gives CDR1 SGHTA, CDR2 FQGTGA. The V end was cut by 0 bases, the J end by 5 bases, with 8 bases between. The CDR3 loop spans 14 amino acids. Ten or more counts support this clonotype. Its antigen is not known. Study-level results: There were some 30 CD8+ CDR3 sequences that occurred in both patients and controls.

Those patients picked for sequencing had displayed CD8+CD57+ cell expansion on flow cytometry. With no exception, the patients had severe acquired aplastic anemia. The study profiled TCR beta VDJ and CDR3 using genomic DNA as template. TCRdb recomputed calls from the reads with MiXCR, one row per CDR3 protein. Here the sample spans 150,000 or so distinct CDR3 sequences, more than 45% being singletons. The V call is TRBV7-3, the J call TRBJ2-1; D gene uncertain. The specimen sequenced was sorted CD4+, CD8+, or CD8+CD57+ T cells (not recorded which) from PBMCs. The origin of this receptor is a human donor with aplastic anemia. The CDR3 sequence: CASSLTYGDNEQFF. The CDR3 DNA follows: TGTGCCAGCAGCTTAACGTATGGAGACAATGAGCAGTTCTTC.